The present TCR beta chain was sequenced within a study of shared clonotypes between healthy human individuals. Study as a whole: CD4 naive and memory got three plates each, CD8 naive two, CD8 memory one. General study results and limits: Around 5.3% of naive CD4 clonotypes were shared across several donors.

CD45RO-negative CD8 cells positively selected for CCR7 made up the naive population, which excluded terminally differentiated effector memory CD45RA+ cells. To note about this clone: The target antigen is unknown.

In the sorted-subset replicate PCRs, approximately 200 ng DNA, 25,000 to 30,000 T cell genomes, was used. The data were produced by immunoSEQ multiplex PCR, yet TCRdb's version contains in-frame clones alone and is incomplete. The data show about 2,100,000 clones, with about 92% seen just once and over 1.5% held by the top ten. The V end was cut by 2 bases, the J end by 5 bases, with 12 bases between. Germline V gene sequence: CDR1 LGHNA, CDR2 YSLEER. This CDR3 has 14 amino acids. This TCR derives from a man between 18 and 29 years old in good health. Some clones in this sample may be carry-over from other donors' samples. The genes are TRBV4-3 and TRBJ1-1; no clear D gene. Sequenced input: naive CD8+ T cells from PBMCs. CDR3 in DNA: TGCGCCAGCAGCCAAAAAGGACCGGGGACTGAAGCTTTCTTT. Protein product: CASSQKGPGTEAFF.